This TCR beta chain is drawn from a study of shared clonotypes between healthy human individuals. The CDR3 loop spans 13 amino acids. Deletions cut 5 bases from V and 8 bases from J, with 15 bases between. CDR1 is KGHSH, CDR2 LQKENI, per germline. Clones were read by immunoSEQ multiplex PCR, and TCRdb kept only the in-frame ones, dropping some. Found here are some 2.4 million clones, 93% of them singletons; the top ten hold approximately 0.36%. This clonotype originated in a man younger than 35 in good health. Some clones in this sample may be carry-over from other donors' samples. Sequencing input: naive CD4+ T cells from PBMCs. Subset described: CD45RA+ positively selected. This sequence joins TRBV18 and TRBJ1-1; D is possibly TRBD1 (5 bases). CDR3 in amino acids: CASSSETGSEAFF. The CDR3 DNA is TGTGCCAGCTCATCGGAAACAGGCTCCGAAGCTTTCTTT.